The text below deals with one TCR beta chain. Its antigen remains undetermined. Per-nucleotide qualities are absent, and no much larger clonotype sits a single base away. Library prep was done by the immunoSEQ multiplex PCR assay. For the multiplex PCR, a mixture combining 60 forward primers for TCR Vbeta segments and 13 reverse primers for TCR Jbeta segments was used. The CDR3 region of rearranged TCR beta genes was amplified from genomic DNA with a multiplex PCR assay. On the Illumina HiSeq System, the amplified TCR beta libraries were sequenced as 87-base-pair reads. In the paper's pipeline: Across the roughly 640 repertoires, a later analysis counted 80 million or so unique TCR beta chains, 9 million to 14 million of which were shared by at least two donors. To remove PCR and sequencing errors, raw reads were error-corrected and collapsed into unique sequences using a nearest-neighbor algorithm that merged closely related sequences. CDR3 sequences were aligned to IMGT reference sequences to assign V, D and J gene segments. For a sequence to be retained, at least a six-nucleotide match to both a V gene segment and a J gene segment was required. Rearrangements were classified as productive when the CDR3 lacked stop codons and remained in frame with V and J, and all other rearrangements were classified as non-productive. CDR3 was defined according to IMGT convention as the region running from the second conserved V-encoded cysteine to the conserved J-encoded phenylalanine. In an earlier analysis of around 640 of the donors, sequences lacking an unambiguous match to a single V gene segment were excluded. In an earlier analysis of approximately 590 of the donors, a V segment was called functional when productive rearrangements were above 56.7%, and segregating when the standard deviation between donors exceeded 5%. A statistical classification framework was built for diagnosing cytomegalovirus status from the catalog of TCR beta chain sequences. V and J gene assignment, in a later analysis, came from comparing TCR nucleotide sequences with IMGT/GENE-DB human TR gene sequences. In a later analysis, CDR3 sequences and most-parsimonious VDJ recombination scenarios were assigned using the TCRdist pipeline. In a later analysis, every TCR beta chain was defined by the combination of its CDR3 amino acid sequence and its V-gene family, and reads without a unique V-gene family were dropped. In a later analysis, 500 to 650 highly shared, low-generation-probability nucleotide sequences were removed to address suspected cross-contamination and a sequencing artifact. In a later analysis, a clonal expansion index for each public chain was calculated from normalized within-repertoire ranks of inferred template counts. In a later analysis, generation probabilities were computed using a VDJ recombination model fitted to out-of-frame rearrangements, and the results were checked against IGoR. Hypergeometric tests were used in a later analysis to score TCR-TCR, TCR-HLA and TCR-CMV co-occurrence, with a repertoire-size bias correction applied to the TCR pairs. To estimate false discovery rates, a later analysis permuted the HLA or CMV assignments 20 times. In a later analysis, co-occurring TCRs were grouped using DBSCAN, with TCRdist sequence similarity added in when clustering inside HLA-allele-positive subsets. Co-occurrence clustering excluded repertoires with fewer than 30,000 or more than 120,000 public chains, plus five with anomalous nucleotide sharing. TCRdb mirrors the immuneACCESS table, restricted to in-frame sequences. Some clones are absent from its copies; in checked studies, under half trace to an unresolved V gene, and the reason for the others is unknown. V, J and clone size derive from that table, while D and trimming were established from the DNA sequence. The sample table records some 150,000 clones; roughly 80% of these occur just once. The ten largest clones represent approximately 11% of the sample.

The cohort consisted of 600 or so healthy bone marrow donors. At the time of sampling, all cohort members were nominally healthy, though unrecorded immune exposures were likely present. The donor tested CMV seropositive, placing the donor among the 289 seropositive members of the cohort. A peripheral blood sample was collected from each donor, and TCR beta sequencing was performed on peripheral blood mononuclear cells. The Qiagen DNeasy Blood Extraction Kit was used to extract genomic DNA from the blood cell samples. This record comes from a study of cytomegalovirus exposure and HLA in healthy donors (dated by TCRdb to 2015 to 2018). Concerning the study at large: An earlier analysis of approximately 600 of the donors reported 250 to 350 Gb of sequence data and 120 million or so unique TCR beta sequences from around 200 million T cells. Approximately 300 gigabases of sequencing data and approximately 80 million unique TCR sequences were included in an early release covering several hundred HLA-typed donors. Of the 300 to 400 genotyped donors, about 80% fell in the genetic ancestry cluster associated with self-reported Caucasian donors. The study aimed to test whether signatures of past pathogen exposure could be identified by cataloging public T cell receptors. The T cell repertoires of under 700 subjects were profiled by immunosequencing and related to cytomegalovirus serostatus. In addition to the first cohort of roughly 700 subjects, a separate validation cohort of under 150 different subjects was used. The study combined high-throughput TCR immunosequencing, statistical association of individual TCRs with disease status, and machine learning to predict cytomegalovirus infection status. A later analysis re-analyzed previously published TCR beta repertoires from approximately 700 donors and added high-resolution HLA genotyping to study TCR occurrence patterns. Rather than drawing on any new phenotypic data, the later analysis identified candidate immune exposures from TCR beta sequences and the way those sequences occurred across donors. An earlier analysis of fewer than 700 of the donors applied high-throughput TCR beta sequencing to assess whether each TCR beta V gene segment acted as functional or pseudogenic. Donor age, sex, ethnicity and CMV serostatus were collected together with the repertoire data. In a later genetic analysis, genome-wide SNP genotypes for about 55% of the roughly 700 donors were used, and that subset was treated as a discovery cohort. All discovery cohort repertoires had been generated on a single sequencing platform. Both class I and class II loci were covered by HLA typing, at four-digit resolution. The number of typed donors differed by locus: about 620-640 for A, B, C, DRB1 and DQB1; some 500 for DQA1; approximately 600 for DPA1; and around 470 for DPB1. Five DR-DQ haplotypes were treated as single units for association and clustering because of strong linkage in the cohort. Among 398 genotyped donors of the cohort, an average of around 250,000 unique TCR beta nucleotide sequences was sequenced per donor, of which about 20% were non-productive.

Including the terminal cysteine and phenylalanine, the CDR3 comprises 13 residues. Here the CDR3 DNA is all that survives: 39 bases in frame from base 1. The germline ends are 12 bases apart after V is trimmed by 7 bases and J by 3 bases. The germline V gene supplies CDR1 MNHNS and CDR2 SASEGT. Study-level results and caveats: In a later analysis, most CMV-associated TCR beta chains were found to appear HLA-restricted, with HLA associations seemingly driven largely by CMV exposure. A further reported finding was that TCR beta sequences accurately predicted the HLA-A and HLA-B alleles for most subjects in the first cohort. Assigning TCR associations to individual alleles was difficult when HLA alleles, especially DR and DQ, strongly co-occurred. According to a later analysis, parvovirus B19, influenza, CMV and Epstein-Barr virus appeared linked to several top co-occurrence clusters. Compared with equally common non-associated chains, HLA-associated TCR beta chains in a later analysis were more clonally expanded and had lower generation probabilities. Broadly in line with IMGT annotations, most TCR beta V segments showed up in productive rearrangements about 90% or about 30% of the time in an earlier analysis of under 700 of the donors. At a false discovery rate of 0.05, a later analysis linked some 17,000 TCR beta sequences to specific HLA alleles. The study listed 150 to 200 TCR beta chains as associated with cytomegalovirus. In this cohort, only TCR beta chains were sequenced, and detectable features were limited by the absence of alpha or paired-chain data. Correlated functional status among segregating V segments might reflect linkage disequilibrium, but an unknown experimental factor could not be ruled out. Because some donors lacked HLA typing at each locus, the association tests relied only on the typed subset. The authors suggested that the approach could potentially be generalized to other disease states and immunological phenotypes. While some public TCRs were present in many individuals, most TCR sequences turned up only very rarely across donors. The only immune exposure information available for the cohort was CMV serostatus. Cytomegalovirus status was reported to be diagnosed by the classifier with high specificity and sensitivity in both the original and validation cohorts. In a later analysis, TCR association rates were found to vary across HLA loci, with the most associated TCRs seen for DRB1 alleles and the fewest for HLA-C alleles. Some IMGT-functional V segments, including TRBV6-2 and TRBV6-3, could not be distinguished by the 87-base-pair reads and were therefore excluded. The earlier analysis of 587 of the donors excluded roughly 16 rarely observed V segments, including chromosome 9 orphons, because counts were too low. The presence/absence analyses assumed that sequencing depth was roughly uniform across donors, and that assumption may not be true. V-gene and J-gene trimming of TCR beta chains was associated with a missense DCLRE1C variant in a later genetic analysis, and the association was replicated in an independent cohort. Compared with the approximately 670-donor mean, donors in an Asian-associated ancestry cluster had fewer N-insertions in productive TCRs, according to a later genetic analysis. A group of highly shared sequence variants was considered likely to be a technical artifact of the sequencing pipeline. In vitro tests confirmed that a few of the cytomegalovirus-associated TCR beta chains recognize cytomegalovirus antigens.

Sequencing input: PBMCs. This TCR derives from a man aged 50-59 years in good health and CMV-seropositive. The chain uses TRBV6-1 and TRBJ2-5; the D gene is perhaps TRBD1, from 6 matching bases. In nucleotides, the sequence is TGTGCCAGCACCGGGACAATAAAAGAGACCCAGTACTTC. Its protein reads: CASTGTIKETQYF.